This T cell receptor (beta chain) stems from a study of naive and memory T cell subsets. The V gene's germline CDR1 is DFQATT and CDR2 SNEGSKA (reference sequence). The CDR3 consists of 17 residues. The V and J ends lost 5 bases and 2 bases, in that order; junction bases with no gene match: 8. Ten or more counts support this clonotype. Its target is not known. Blood and skin TCR RNA was reverse transcribed with alpha and beta constant primers. Amplification of ligated cDNA took four PCR rounds with SP2 and nested alpha and beta constant primers. TCRdb fed the 5' RACE reads into MiXCR, producing one record per CDR3 protein. The sample records over 20,000 distinct CDR3 sequences, roughly 25% being singletons. Study outcomes and limitations: Potentially, T cell activation and differentiation skew this RNA-based measurement.

Adult healthy volunteers gave 2.5 ml peripheral blood for whole-blood RNA. TCR cDNA received a 3' ligated oligonucleotide that carried a UMI. Cells were not sorted; total RNA input targeted roughly 1 to 1000 ng. The TCR originated in a female donor in good health. The chain couples TRBV20-1 to TRBJ2-3; TRBD2 aligns across 15 bases. CDR3 bases: TGCAGTGCTGGGGGACTAGCGGGAGGCATAAACACAGATACGCAGTATTTT. Translation gives CSAGGLAGGINTDTQYF.